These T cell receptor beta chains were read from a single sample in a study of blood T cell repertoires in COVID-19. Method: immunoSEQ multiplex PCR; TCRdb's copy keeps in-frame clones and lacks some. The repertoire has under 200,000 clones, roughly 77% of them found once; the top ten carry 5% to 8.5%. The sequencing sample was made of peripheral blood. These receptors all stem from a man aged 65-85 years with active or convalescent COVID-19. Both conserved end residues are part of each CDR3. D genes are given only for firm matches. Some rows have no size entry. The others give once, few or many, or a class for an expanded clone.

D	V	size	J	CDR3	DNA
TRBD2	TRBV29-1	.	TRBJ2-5	CSVGGTSGKETQYF	TGCAGCGTCGGAGGGACTAGCGGGAAAGAGACCCAGTACTTC
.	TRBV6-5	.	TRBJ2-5	CASRQETQYF	TGTGCCAGCAGACAGGAGACCCAGTACTTC
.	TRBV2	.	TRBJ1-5	CASSGTWRNQPQHF	TGTGCCAGCAGTGGGACTTGGAGAAATCAGCCCCAGCATTTT
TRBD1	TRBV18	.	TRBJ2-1	CASSPDRGLYGEQFF	TGTGCCAGCTCACCCGACAGGGGACTTTACGGTGAGCAGTTCTTC
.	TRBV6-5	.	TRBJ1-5	CASRMDIPNQPQHF	TGTGCCAGCAGGATGGACATCCCCAATCAGCCCCAGCATTTT
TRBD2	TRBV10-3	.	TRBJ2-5	CAISPGAGEEETQYF	TGTGCCATCAGTCCCGGGGCGGGAGAGGAGGAGACCCAGTACTTC
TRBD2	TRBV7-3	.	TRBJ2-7	CASSLMGGSEDEQYF	TGTGCCAGCAGCTTAATGGGCGGGAGTGAGGACGAGCAGTACTTC
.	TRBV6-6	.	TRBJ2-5	CASSLEETQYF	TGTGCCAGCAGCCTAGAAGAGACCCAGTACTTC
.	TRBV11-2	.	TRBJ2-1	CASSLDGGGEQFF	TGTGCCAGCAGCTTAGACGGTGGGGGCGAGCAGTTCTTC
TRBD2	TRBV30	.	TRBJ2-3	CAWNAPGLQVDTQYF	TGTGCCTGGAACGCACCGGGACTACAGGTAGATACGCAGTATTTT
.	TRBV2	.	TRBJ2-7	CASSEAETESGEQYF	TGTGCCAGCAGTGAAGCCGAGACCGAGTCGGGCGAGCAGTACTTC
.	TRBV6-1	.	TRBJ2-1	CASSEGGSRASEQFF	TGTGCCAGCAGTGAAGGAGGTAGCAGAGCGAGCGAGCAGTTCTTC
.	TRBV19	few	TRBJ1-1	CAIRGVGGSEAFF	TGTGCCATCCGCGGGGTAGGAGGCTCTGAAGCTTTCTTT
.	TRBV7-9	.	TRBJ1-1	CAHREFENTEAFF	TGTGCCCACCGGGAGTTTGAGAACACTGAAGCTTTCTTT
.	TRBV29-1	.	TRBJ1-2	CSAGRQDNYGYTF	TGCAGCGCTGGTCGACAGGATAACTATGGCTACACCTTC
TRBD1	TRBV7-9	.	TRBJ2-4	CASSPTPTGVGVQYF	TGTGCCAGCAGCCCTACTCCGACAGGGGTAGGTGTTCAGTACTTC
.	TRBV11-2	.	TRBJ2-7	CASSLVLRGEQYF	TGTGCCAGCAGCTTAGTACTCCGAGGCGAGCAGTACTTC
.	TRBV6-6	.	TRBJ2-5	CASSPTSKQETQYF	TGTGCCAGCAGTCCGACATCCAAACAAGAGACCCAGTACTTC
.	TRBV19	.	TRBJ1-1	CASKKQGNTEAFF	TGTGCCAGTAAGAAACAGGGAAACACTGAAGCTTTCTTT
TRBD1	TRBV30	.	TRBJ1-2	CAWSLPYTGAGSLYTF	TGTGCCTGGAGTCTCCCCTACACAGGGGCCGGCTCCCTCTACACCTTC
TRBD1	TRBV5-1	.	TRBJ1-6	CASSLGTGAGSPLHF	TGCGCCAGCAGCCTAGGGACAGGGGCTGGTTCACCCCTCCACTTT
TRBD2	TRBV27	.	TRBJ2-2	CASRGGVLNTGELFF	TGTGCCAGCAGGGGGGGGGTTCTGAACACCGGGGAGCTGTTTTTT